Below are 9 T cell receptor beta chains sequenced from a single sample in a study of Graves' ophthalmopathy and Graves' hyperthyroidism. The authors amplified TCR beta CDR3 regions from RNA transcripts. HTBI-primed RT-PCR formed the first round, and a multiplex PCR formed the second. TCRdb analysed the multiplex PCR reads with MiXCR anew, one entry per CDR3 protein. The data contain hundreds of thousands of distinct CDR3 sequences, about 20% of them singletons. Specimen: peripheral blood. These receptor sequences come from a woman aged 18 to 35 with stable Graves' hyperthyroidism. Some clones in this sample may be carry-over from other donors' samples.

The chain recombines TRBV28 with TRBJ1-3; D uncertain. CDR1 is MDHEN, CDR2 SYDVKM, per germline. CDR3 size: 16 residues. V was cut by 6 bases and J by 6 bases, with 21 bases left in between. This chain's CDR3 is CASRSDGEAWENTIYF. CDR3 nucleotides: TGTGCCAGCAGGTCAGACGGGGAGGCATGGGAAAACACCATATATTTT.

The chain combines TRBV5-1 with TRBJ2-7, with D tentatively TRBD2 (5 bases). This CDR3 region has 14 residues. CDR1 SGHRS and CDR2 YFSETQ come from the germline V gene. V was shortened by 3 bases and J by 7 bases, with 17 bases between the two germline ends. In DNA, the CDR3 is TGCGCCAGCAGCTGGACTCCCCCCTCGTGGGAGCAGTACTTC. Residues: CASSWTPPSWEQYF.

At least ten counts were recorded for this clonotype. The J gene is TRBJ1-6, the V gene TRBV4-2; possible D gene TRBD1, 6 bases. The CDR3 is 15 amino acids. V gave up 6 bases and J gave up 5 bases, with 14 bases separating them. Germline V gene data show CDR1 as LGHNA and CDR2 as YNFKEQ. Here the CDR3 reads CASRGGESNNSPLHF. The CDR3 DNA reads TGTGCCAGCAGGGGGGGCGAAAGTAATAATTCACCCCTCCACTTT.

This clonotype was seen a single time. The chain is built from TRBV20-1 and TRBJ2-5, with TRBD1 matching over 11 bases. The CDR3 is 16 residues long. In germline, CDR1 is DFQATT, CDR2 SNEGSKA (reference sequence). With V trimmed by 5 bases and J by 5 bases, 13 bases remained unmatched. The CDR3 here is CSAGGQGVVREETQYF. In nucleotides, the CDR3 is TGCAGTGCTGGGGGACAGGGGGTCGTTCGAGAGGAGACCCAGTACTTC.

This clonotype has at least ten counts. The chain combines TRBV7-9 with TRBJ1-2; the D is unclear. V shed 9 bases and J shed 8 bases, with 16 bases lying between them. The CDR3 has 12 amino acids. Germline V gene lookup returns CDR1 SEHNR and CDR2 FQNEAQ (reference sequence). The CDR3 sequence: CASNSEPDGYTF. The DNA for the CDR3 is TGTGCCAGTAACAGTGAACCGGACGGCTACACCTTC.

This chain connects TRBV6-1 to TRBJ1-5; a weak D match, TRBD1 (5 bases). The V end was cut by 6 bases, the J end by 0 bases, with 12 bases between. This CDR3 spans 15 amino acids. Germline V gene sequence: CDR1 MNHNS, CDR2 SASEGT. CDR3 DNA sequence: TGTGCCAGCAGAACAGGAATCCTTAGCAATCAGCCCCAGCATTTT. Its translation is CASRTGILSNQPQHF.

The chain is built from TRBV6-5 and TRBJ1-1; tentative D call: TRBD1 (5 bases). In germline, CDR1 is MNHEY, CDR2 SVGAGI. The CDR3 extends over 15 amino acids. Between the trimmed V and J ends, which lost 5 bases and 3 bases, there was a span of 16 bases. The CDR3 DNA reads TGTGCCAGCAGTAACCGGGCAGGGCGGGACACTGAAGCTTTCTTT. It specifies CASSNRAGRDTEAFF.

This clonotype was found many times. V usage is TRBV7-9 and J usage is TRBJ2-5; D possibly corresponds to TRBD2 (5 bases). Germline CDR1 is SEHNR and CDR2 is FQNEAQ (reference sequence). Deletions cut 1 base from V and 5 bases from J, with 8 bases between. The CDR3 is 13 residues long. CDR3 residues: CASSLVTGETQYF. The CDR3 nucleotides read TGTGCCAGCAGCTTAGTGACGGGGGAGACCCAGTACTTC.

Many counts were recorded for this clonotype. This chain joins TRBV7-9 and TRBJ2-2, with D perhaps matching TRBD1 (6 bases). CDR1 SEHNR and CDR2 FQNEAQ come from the germline V gene (reference sequence). V was trimmed by 3 bases and J by 3 bases, leaving 14 bases between them. The CDR3 covers 16 residues. The chain's CDR3 is CASSFLPTGDTGELFF. CDR3 coding DNA: TGTGCCAGCAGCTTCCTCCCGACAGGAGACACCGGGGAGCTGTTTTTT.